The source of this T cell receptor (beta chain) is a study of blood T cell repertoires in COVID-19. As for the study in general: Spain, Italy and the United States supplied samples that represented acute and convalescent COVID-19. From T cells, B-cell-depleted T cells, or PBMCs came the material, which was cDNA or gDNA.

Generated by immunoSEQ multiplex PCR, the TCRdb table keeps only in-frame clones and is missing some. Among about 250,000 clones listed, under 85% were seen once. Enrollment of patients from Seattle took place during active infection, with longitudinal follow-up. Trimming left V 5 bases short and J 7 bases short, with 21 bases between. Per germline, CDR1 MNHEY and CDR2 SMNVEV (reference sequence). This CDR3 contains 15 residues. The J gene is TRBJ2-7, the V gene TRBV27, with D maybe TRBD1 (6 bases). Sequenced input: peripheral blood. The TCR comes from a human donor with COVID-19, enrolled during active disease. The donor label of this sample is uncertain. CDR3 in DNA: TGTGCCAGCAGTGCCTCCGGGACACCGAGAGGAGAGCAGTACTTC. Its translation is CASSASGTPRGEQYF.